This T cell receptor (beta chain) was sequenced for a study of identical twins. Overall study results and limits: Sequences that were beta out-of-frame showed weaker excess twin sharing. Whereas memory repertoires showed no such difference, abundant cord blood beta clonotypes carried fewer insertions.

The CDR3 runs 12 residues. Between the trimmed V and J ends, which lost 1 base and 9 bases, there was a span of 11 bases. Germline V gene data show CDR1 as SGHRS and CDR2 as YFSETQ. Template switching added a universal primer site, and cDNA bore unique molecular identifiers. Using its own MiXCR run on the 5' RACE reads, TCRdb lists one record per CDR3 protein. This table holds 690,000 or so distinct CDR3 sequences, 8.5% to 9.5% found once. On this clonotype itself: Its target is unknown.

These data were also reused for a study on yellow fever vaccine responses in identical twins.

The rearrangement joins TRBV5-1 to TRBJ2-7, with a tentative D call TRBD1 (6 bases). This receptor was taken from a woman under 30 in good health. Sequencing was carried out using PBMCs. The CDR3 loop reads CASSLNREAQYF. The CDR3 region has the DNA TGCGCCAGCAGCTTGAACAGGGAAGCGCAGTACTTC.